This entry lists 13 T cell receptor beta chains sequenced from one sample in a study of cytomegalovirus exposure and HLA in healthy donors. The PCR contained 60 Vbeta and 13 Jbeta primers. Profiling relied on immunoSEQ multiplex PCR, and the TCRdb table lists in-frame clones only, not all of them. The data hold roughly 120,000 clones, with approximately 70% observed a single time. Specimen: PBMCs. The source of these receptors is a woman in her thirties in good health and CMV-seronegative.

J is TRBJ1-5 and V is TRBV2; D gene unclear. The CDR3 spans 13 residues. V lost 7 bases and J 3 bases, leaving 10 bases between the germline ends. Looked up from germline, CDR1 is SNHLY and CDR2 is FYNNEI. In DNA form, the CDR3 reads TGTGCCAGCATAGGCGGCTTCAATCAGCCCCAGCATTTT. Protein product: CASIGGFNQPQHF. Supplemented by reference TRBV2 and TRBJ1-5, the full variable domain reads EPEVTQTPSHQVTQMGQEVILRCVPISNHLYFYWYRQILGQKVEFLVSFYNNEISEKSEIFDDQFSVERPDGSNFTLKIRSTKLEDSAMYFCASIGGFNQPQHFGDGTRLSIL.

This rearrangement joins TRBV7-3 to TRBJ1-1; D perhaps matches TRBD1 (6 bases). Germline V gene data show CDR1 as SGHTA and CDR2 as FQGTGA. The CDR3 has 13 residues. V lost 4 bases and J 1 base, leaving 7 bases between the germline ends. The CDR3 here is CASSSGQNTEAFF. Written as DNA, the CDR3 is TGTGCCAGCAGCTCGGGACAGAACACTGAAGCTTTCTTT. The full variable domain, rest sourced from reference TRBV7-3 and TRBJ1-1, is GAGVSQTPSNKVTEKGKYVELRCDPISGHTALYWYRQSLGQGPEFLIYFQGTGAADDSGLPNDRFFAVRPEGSVSTLKIQRTERGDSAVYLCASSSGQNTEAFFGQGTRLTVV.

V usage is TRBV20-1 and J usage is TRBJ1-2; D call uncertain. Germline V gene data show CDR1 as DFQATT and CDR2 as SNEGSKA (reference sequence). V shed 2 bases and J shed 6 bases, with 7 bases lying between them. This CDR3 has 11 amino acids. CDR3 nucleotides: TGCAGTGCTAGAAGAGGTAATGGCTACACCTTC. This codes for CSARRGNGYTF.

The chain couples TRBV6-6 to TRBJ1-5; D might be TRBD1 (6 bases). The length of the CDR3 is 15 residues. The V gene's germline CDR1 is MNHNY and CDR2 SVGAGI (reference sequence). Trimming shortened V by 5 bases and J by 0 bases, and 11 bases separated the two germline ends. CDR3 DNA sequence: TGTGCCAGCAGTCGGGACAATTATAGCAATCAGCCCCAGCATTTT. Its translation: CASSRDNYSNQPQHF.

This chain links TRBV6-6 with TRBJ2-2; no definite D call. Deletions cut 6 bases from V and 3 bases from J, with 5 bases between. The CDR3 runs 12 residues. Germline CDR1 MNHNY, CDR2 SVGAGI (reference sequence). The CDR3 coding sequence is TGTGCCAGCAGCCTCCACACCGGGGAGCTGTTTTTT. As protein: CASSLHTGELFF.

In DNA form, the CDR3 reads TGTGCCAGCAGCTTAGCTGGTAGCGGGGCCTCCTACGAGCAGTACTTC. Amino acid sequence: CASSLAGSGASYEQYF. V usage is TRBV7-2 and J usage is TRBJ2-7, with 8 bases lining up with TRBD2. The length of the CDR3 is 16 residues. The germline V gene has CDR1 SGHTA and CDR2 FQGNSA. J gave up 0 bases and V 0 bases, and 4 bases lay outside the gene matches. The full variable domain, with the rest looked up from reference TRBV7-2 and TRBJ2-7, is GAGVSQSPSNKVTEKGKDVELRCDPISGHTALYWYRQSLGQGLEFLIYFQGNSAPDKSGLPSDRFSAERTGGSVSTLTIQRTQQEDSAVYLCASSLAGSGASYEQYFGPGTRLTVT.

For the CDR3, the DNA is TGCGCCAGCAGCCAAGAGAGGACTAGCGGGGGGGAGGGGAATGAGCAGTTCTTC. This codes for CASSQERTSGGEGNEQFF. This chain joins TRBV4-3 and TRBJ2-1, with TRBD2 matching over 15 bases. The CDR3 sequence is 18 residues long. Trimming took 0 bases from V and 7 from J; bases not matched to a gene: 7. Germline CDR1 LGHNA, CDR2 YSLEER.

The CDR3 loop reads CAWSVSSNTEAFF. CDR3 bases: TGTGCCTGGAGTGTGTCTTCCAACACTGAAGCTTTCTTT. This chain links TRBV30 with TRBJ1-1; D remains ambiguous. Trimming took off 0 bases at V and 2 bases at J, with 7 bases between the two ends. Germline assignment: CDR1 GTSNPN and CDR2 SVGIG (reference sequence). The CDR3 covers 13 residues.

This chain links TRBV30 with TRBJ2-1; 15 nucleotides match TRBD2. Trimming took 0 bases from V and 7 from J; bases not matched to a gene: 1. Germline CDR1 is GTSNPN and CDR2 is SVGIG (reference sequence). This CDR3 is built from 15 residues. CDR3 sequence: CAWSVGTSGRNEQFF. For the CDR3, the DNA is TGTGCCTGGAGTGTGGGGACTAGCGGGAGGAATGAGCAGTTCTTC.

The chain combines TRBV7-9 with TRBJ1-2; a weak D match, TRBD1 (5 bases). From germline, CDR1 is SEHNR and CDR2 FQNEAQ (reference sequence). Trimming cost V 1 base and J 4 bases, with 16 bases left between them. The CDR3 runs to 16 residues. CDR3 amino acids: CASSLGLAGLTYGYTF. CDR3 sequence (DNA): TGTGCCAGCAGCTTAGGATTGGCGGGACTTACCTATGGCTACACCTTC.

The chain recombines TRBV28 with TRBJ1-1, with 7 bases matching TRBD1. J lost 1 base, V lost 3 bases, and 8 bases had no gene match. The germline gives CDR1 MDHEN, CDR2 SYDVKM. The CDR3 contains 16 residues. The CDR3 is CASSLGTARPNTEAFF. The CDR3 DNA reads as TGTGCCAGCAGTTTGGGGACAGCGAGACCGAACACTGAAGCTTTCTTT.

The chain employs TRBV10-2 and TRBJ1-6; 9 positions match TRBD1. Germline CDR1 and CDR2: WSHSY and SAAADI. V lost 7 bases to trimming and J lost 8 bases; unmatched junction nucleotides: 6. The CDR3 totals 14 residues. Written as DNA, the CDR3 is TGCGCCAGCACCCTCGACAGGGGGGATTCACCCCTCCACTTT. Its translation: CASTLDRGDSPLHF.

The J gene is TRBJ1-2, the V gene TRBV28; 7 bases align to TRBD1. CDR1 and CDR2 (germline): MDHEN, SYDVKM. Trimming cost V 7 bases and J 4 bases; bases outside gene matches: 6. The CDR3 runs 13 residues. Written as DNA, the CDR3 is TGTGCCAGCAATAGGGACAGAGTCTATGGCTACACCTTC. Protein: CASNRDRVYGYTF.